Described below is a single T cell receptor (beta chain) sequence and its context. Its cognate antigen is unknown. Profiled with immunoSEQ multiplex PCR; TCRdb holds only in-frame clones, not every one. The sample shows about 96,000 clones, 84% of them seen only once. This sample is part of a study of OX40 agonist ivuxolimab in advanced cancers. On the study more broadly: Participants averaged approximately 65 years of age (range roughly 23 to 90) and were roughly 80% male. Earlier anti-PD-1, anti-PD-L1 or anti-CTLA-4 therapy was permitted; 40% had received some.

The germline CDR1 and CDR2 sequences are ENHRY and SYGVKD. CDR3 length: 14 amino acids. With V trimmed by 10 bases and J by 4 bases, 8 bases remained unmatched. Whole-study results and caveats: Certain nonresponders additionally had low normalized T-cell clonal expansion.

Systemic immunosuppression or autoimmune disease history was grounds to exclude patients. The specimen was CD4+ or CD8+ T cells sorted from blood, collected in a trial of the OX40 agonist ivuxolimab. The sequence came from an adult with an advanced solid tumor such as melanoma, head and neck, liver or kidney cancer. J is TRBJ1-3 and V is TRBV10-3; the match to TRBD1 covers 9 bases. The CDR3 nucleotides are TGTGCCACTTTCGAACAGGGGGCAGGAAACACCATATATTTT. Encoded protein: CATFEQGAGNTIYF.